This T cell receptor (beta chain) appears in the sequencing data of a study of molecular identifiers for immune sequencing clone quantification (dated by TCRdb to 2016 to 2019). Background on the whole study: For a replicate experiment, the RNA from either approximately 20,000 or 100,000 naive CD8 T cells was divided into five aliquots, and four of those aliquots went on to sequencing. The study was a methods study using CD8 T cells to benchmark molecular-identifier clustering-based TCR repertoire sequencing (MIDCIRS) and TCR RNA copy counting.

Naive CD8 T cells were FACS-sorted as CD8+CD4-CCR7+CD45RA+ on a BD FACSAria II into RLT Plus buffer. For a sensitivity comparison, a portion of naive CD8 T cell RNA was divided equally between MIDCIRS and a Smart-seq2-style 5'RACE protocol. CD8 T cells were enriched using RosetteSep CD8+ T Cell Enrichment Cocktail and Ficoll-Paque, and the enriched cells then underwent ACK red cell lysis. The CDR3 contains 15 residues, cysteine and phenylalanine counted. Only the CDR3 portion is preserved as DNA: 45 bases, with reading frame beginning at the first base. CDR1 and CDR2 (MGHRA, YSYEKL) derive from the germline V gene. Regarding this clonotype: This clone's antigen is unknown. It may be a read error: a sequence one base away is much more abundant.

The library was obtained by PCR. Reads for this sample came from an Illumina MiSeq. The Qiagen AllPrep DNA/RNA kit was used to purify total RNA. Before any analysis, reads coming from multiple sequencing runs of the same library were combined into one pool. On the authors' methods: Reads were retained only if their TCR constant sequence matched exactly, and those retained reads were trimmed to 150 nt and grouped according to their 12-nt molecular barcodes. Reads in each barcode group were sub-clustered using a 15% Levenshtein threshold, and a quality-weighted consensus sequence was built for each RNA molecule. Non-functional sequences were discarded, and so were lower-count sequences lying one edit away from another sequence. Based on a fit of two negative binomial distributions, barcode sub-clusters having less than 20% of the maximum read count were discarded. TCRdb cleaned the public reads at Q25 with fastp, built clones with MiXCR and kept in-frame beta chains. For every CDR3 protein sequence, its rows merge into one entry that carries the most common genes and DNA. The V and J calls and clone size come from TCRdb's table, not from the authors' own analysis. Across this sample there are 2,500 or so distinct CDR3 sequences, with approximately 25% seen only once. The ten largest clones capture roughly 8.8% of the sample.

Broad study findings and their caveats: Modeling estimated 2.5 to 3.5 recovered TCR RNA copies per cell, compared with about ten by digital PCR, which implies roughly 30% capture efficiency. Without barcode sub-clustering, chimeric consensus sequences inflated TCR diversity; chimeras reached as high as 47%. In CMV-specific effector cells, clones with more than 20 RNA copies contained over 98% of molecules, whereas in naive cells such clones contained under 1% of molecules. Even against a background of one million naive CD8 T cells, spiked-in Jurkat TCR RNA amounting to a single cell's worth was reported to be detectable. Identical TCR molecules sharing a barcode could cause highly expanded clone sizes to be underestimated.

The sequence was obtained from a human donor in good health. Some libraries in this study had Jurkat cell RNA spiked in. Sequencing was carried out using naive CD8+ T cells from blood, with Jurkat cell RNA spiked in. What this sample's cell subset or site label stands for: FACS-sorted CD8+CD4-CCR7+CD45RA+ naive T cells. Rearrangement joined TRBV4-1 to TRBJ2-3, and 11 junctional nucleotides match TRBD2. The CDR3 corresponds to CAGSQFSGRADTQYF. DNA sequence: TGCGCCGGCAGCCAATTTAGCGGGAGGGCAGATACGCAGTATTTT.